Listed here are 11 T cell receptor beta chains from one sample, sequenced in a study of T-cell memory formation after mild COVID-19 (dated by TCRdb to the early 2020s). Library preparation was by 5' RACE. These reads were obtained on an Illumina NovaSeq 6000. Using fastp trimming at Q25 and MiXCR clonotype assembly, TCRdb reanalyzed the public sequencing data and kept in-frame beta chains. Rows with a matching CDR3 protein are joined into one entry that keeps the most common DNA and genes. For this sample the table gives approximately 240,000 distinct CDR3 sequences, of which 15% to 20% were detected only once. The top ten hold 3.5% of the sample. Sequenced sample: PBMCs or a T cell subset sorted from them (not recorded which). The receptors were sampled from a man aged 18-30 years who had mild COVID-19 (a few samples of this study predate the infection). The sample titles of this study are shuffled in the database, so cell type and time point are left out; the donor was told from shared clones.

V usage is TRBV5-1 and J usage is TRBJ2-4; D perhaps matches TRBD2 (5 bases). The CDR3 covers 15 residues. V gave up 0 bases and J gave up 3 bases, with 10 bases separating them. The germline V gene encodes CDR1 SGHRS and CDR2 YFSETQ. The CDR3 sequence: CASSLDPGYKNIQYF. The CDR3 DNA is TGCGCCAGCAGCTTGGATCCGGGATACAAAAACATTCAGTACTTC.

In its sample, this clonotype was seen many times. The V and J genes are TRBV5-6 and TRBJ2-7; D possibly corresponds to TRBD1 (6 bases). The CDR3 is 17 residues long. Germline values: CDR1 SGHDT, CDR2 YYEEEE. V was cut by 0 bases and J by 2 bases, with 18 bases left in between. CDR3 nucleotide sequence: TGTGCCAGCAGCTTGGGGCCAGGACAGAGTAATACCTACGAGCAGTACTTC. This translates into CASSLGPGQSNTYEQYF.

This chain joins TRBV18 and TRBJ2-6, with 7 positions matching TRBD2. Germline trimming cut 3 bases from V and 0 bases from J; bases unmatched to any gene: 8. CDR1 and CDR2 from the germline V gene are KGHSH and LQKENI. The CDR3 covers 18 residues. CDR3 amino acids: CASSPGRRIDSGANVLTF. In nucleotides, the CDR3 is TGTGCCAGCTCACCCGGGAGGCGGATTGACTCTGGGGCCAACGTCCTGACTTTC.

Written as DNA, the CDR3 is TGTGCCACCAGTAGGGGTGGTGGTGGCTACACCTTC. Its translation is CATSRGGGGYTF. The chain is built from TRBV24-1 and TRBJ1-2; weak D call: TRBD1 (5 bases). Per germline, CDR1 KGHDR and CDR2 SFDVKD. The ends were cut back, 6 bases at V and 7 bases at J, with 11 bases in the middle. CDR3 length: 12 residues.

V is TRBV11-2 and J is TRBJ2-4; D is ambiguous. Deletions cut 2 bases from V and 9 bases from J, with 14 bases between. From germline, CDR1 is SGHAT and CDR2 FQNNGV. This CDR3 comprises 14 residues. The CDR3 region is CASSLMGTVAIQYF. The CDR3 coding sequence is TGTGCCAGCAGCTTAATGGGTACGGTGGCCATTCAGTACTTC. The variable domain in full, completed from reference TRBV11-2 and TRBJ2-4, reads EAGVAQSPRYKIIEKRQSVAFWCNPISGHATLYWYQQILGQGPKLLIQFQNNGVVDDSQLPKDRFSAERLKGVDSTLKIQPAKLEDSAVYLCASSLMGTVAIQYFGAGTRLSVL.

The chain joins TRBV20-1 to TRBJ1-2; D call uncertain. Germline V CDR1 and CDR2: DFQATT, SNEGSKA (reference sequence). V lost 6 bases to trimming and J lost 6 bases, with 11 bases between them. There are 11 residues in the CDR3. This CDR3 reads CSATQWDGYTF. The CDR3 DNA follows: TGCAGTGCCACCCAATGGGATGGCTACACCTTC.

This clonotype was observed at least ten times. This sequence joins TRBV4-3 and TRBJ2-1, with D perhaps given as TRBD1 or TRBD2 (5 bases each). The CDR3 runs 14 residues. Germline CDR1 and CDR2: LGHNA and YSLEER. The germline V and J ends were trimmed by 0 bases and 7 bases, with 10 bases remaining between them. In DNA, the CDR3 is TGCGCCAGCAGCCAAGAGGGTTGGGGGAATGAGCAGTTCTTC. Translated: CASSQEGWGNEQFF.

The genes are TRBV6-1 and TRBJ1-3, with D hard to call. Trimming stripped 7 bases from V and 0 bases from J, with 16 bases between. The V gene's germline CDR1 is MNHNS and CDR2 SASEGT. The CDR3 consists of 16 residues. CDR3 DNA: TGTGCCAGCAAACCGGAGTCCCACTACTCTGGAAACACCATATATTTT. This encodes CASKPESHYSGNTIYF.

A few counts support this clonotype. The V and J genes are TRBV30 and TRBJ2-5, with a weak D call TRBD2 (6 bases). V gave up 0 bases and J gave up 4 bases, with 15 bases separating them. Germline CDR1 GTSNPN, CDR2 SVGIG (reference sequence). The CDR3 contains 15 residues. The CDR3 nucleotides are TGTGCCTGGAGTGTAGACCGGCGGGGACGAGAGACCCAGTACTTC. This codes for CAWSVDRRGRETQYF.

The J gene is TRBJ1-1, the V gene TRBV10-3; D gene ambiguous. V was clipped by 7 bases and J by 3 bases, with 18 bases between them. The CDR3 has 15 residues. From germline, CDR1 is ENHRY and CDR2 SYGVKD. The CDR3 reads CAIIASGGSDTEAFF. The CDR3 DNA is TGTGCCATCATAGCCTCTGGTGGCAGTGACACTGAAGCTTTCTTT.

The chain couples TRBV12-3 or TRBV12-4 to TRBJ1-2, with D unresolved. Trimming took off 1 base at V and 0 bases at J, with 6 bases between the two ends. CDR3 length: 14 amino acids. The CDR3 reads CASSLDGSNYGYTF. The CDR3 DNA reads TGTGCCAGCAGTTTAGACGGCTCTAACTATGGCTACACCTTC.